One T cell receptor beta chain is described in this entry. V lost 2 bases and J lost 1, with 18 bases in between. Germline CDR1 and CDR2: SNHLY and FYNNEI. CDR3 length equals 18 residues. The sample belongs to a study of blood T cell repertoires in COVID-19. Only in-frame clones appear in the TCRdb table, and some are missing; sequencing was by immunoSEQ multiplex PCR. The data show 95,000 to 110,000 clones, about 90% seen once. The clonotype originates from a human donor in a cohort sampled during active COVID-19. The chain employs TRBV2 and TRBJ1-3, with D perhaps TRBD1 (6 bases). The source material was peripheral blood. This CDR3 reads CASSEQDSAFSSGNTIYF. The CDR3 nucleotides read TGTGCCAGCAGTGAACAGGACAGTGCTTTTTCGTCTGGAAACACCATATATTTT.